The 10 T cell receptor beta chains given below trace back to one sample, sequenced in a study of T cells after yellow fever vaccination. MiXCR, applied by TCRdb to the 5' RACE reads, yields one record per CDR3 protein. The sample consists of about 360,000 distinct CDR3 sequences, about 6% of them appearing once. Sequenced here: PBMCs, sampled 5 days after the yellow fever booster vaccination. The receptors here all came from a man aged 30 to 45 who received the YFV17D yellow fever vaccine.

The table lists this clonotype with many counts. This chain joins TRBV5-1 and TRBJ1-1; D unclear. The CDR3 is made up of 15 amino acids. V lost 0 bases, J lost 5 bases, and 14 bases lay in between. From germline, CDR1 is SGHRS and CDR2 YFSETQ. This CDR3 is CASSLGTGGRTEAFF. CDR3 DNA sequence: TGCGCCAGCAGCTTGGGTACGGGAGGGAGAACTGAAGCTTTCTTT.

There are many counts of this clonotype. The genes are TRBV29-1 and TRBJ2-1; D is undetermined. The CDR3 consists of 13 residues. The V end was cut by 7 bases, the J end by 3 bases, with 13 bases between. CDR1 SQVTM and CDR2 ANQGSEA come from the germline V gene. CDR3 in amino acids: CSDVSRNYNEQFF. The CDR3 DNA follows: TGCAGCGACGTCTCACGGAACTACAATGAGCAGTTCTTC.

This clonotype came up many times. J is TRBJ2-7 and V is TRBV7-2, with D unresolved. Trimming shortened V by 6 bases and J by 3 bases, and 6 bases separated the two germline ends. CDR1 is SGHTA and CDR2 is FQGNSA in the germline V gene. This CDR3 is built from 11 residues. The DNA for the CDR3 is TGTGCCAGCAGTTCCTACTACGAGCAGTACTTC. Its protein is CASSSYYEQYF.

This clonotype has ten or more counts. The chain carries TRBV6-1 and TRBJ1-1; possible D gene TRBD1, 5 bases. V lost 5 bases and J lost 0, with 13 bases in between. The CDR3 extends over 15 amino acids. The V gene's germline CDR1 is MNHNS and CDR2 SASEGT. CDR3 nucleotide sequence: TGTGCCAGCAGTCCTGAGACGGGGCTGAACACTGAAGCTTTCTTT. Its translation is CASSPETGLNTEAFF.

This clonotype was seen at least ten times. This sequence joins TRBV20-1 and TRBJ2-1; 12 bases map to TRBD2. Trimming cost V 3 bases and J 1 base; bases outside gene matches: 4. The germline CDR1 and CDR2 sequences are DFQATT and SNEGSKA (reference sequence). The CDR3 length is 16 residues. The CDR3 nucleotides read TGCAGTGCTAGGGGGACTAGCGGGCTATCCTACAATGAGCAGTTCTTC. Residues: CSARGTSGLSYNEQFF.

This clonotype was observed a handful of times. V gene TRBV1 combines with J gene TRBJ2-7; whether TRBD2, the table's D call, matches the DNA was not checked. TRBV1 is flagged as a pseudogene. The length of the CDR3 is 14 residues. CDR3 bases: TGCACCAGCAGCCCCGAGCGGGAGGGGTACGAGCAGTACTTC. Translation: CTSSPEREGYEQYF.

Turning to this clonotype: At one of its ends the junction is not consistent with the germline gene, which may arise from a read error. CDR3 bases: TGTGCCTGCAGCGTAGGCGATACGCAGTATTTT. Its translation: CACSVGDTQYF. V and J are TRBV9 and TRBJ2-3; D is unclear. The germline V gene encodes CDR1 SGDLS and CDR2 YYNGEE. The CDR3 has 11 amino acids. Full variable domain (remainder filled in from reference TRBV9 and TRBJ2-3): DSGVTQTPKHLITATGQRVTLRCSPRSGDLSVYWYQQSLDQGLQFLIQYYNGEERAKGNILERFSAQQFPDLHSELNLSSLELGDSALYFCACSVGDTQYFGPGTRLTVL.

This clonotype was observed many times. This rearrangement joins TRBV5-1 to TRBJ2-3, with 8 bases matching TRBD2. The CDR3 length is 15 residues. Per the germline V gene, CDR1 is SGHRS and CDR2 is YFSETQ. V was clipped by 4 bases and J by 3 bases; unmatched bases: 7. As DNA, the CDR3 is TGCGCCAGCAGCGAGAGCGGGAGTAAGACAGATACGCAGTATTTT. Residues: CASSESGSKTDTQYF.

In this sample, this clonotype turned up many times. The V gene is TRBV7-2, the J gene TRBJ2-2, with 10 positions matching TRBD2. The length of the CDR3 is 14 residues. Per germline, CDR1 SGHTA and CDR2 FQGNSA. Trimming cost V 5 bases and J 6 bases; bases outside gene matches: 3. The CDR3 sequence: CASSPSGRAGELFF. The CDR3 DNA follows: TGTGCCAGCAGCCCGAGCGGGAGGGCCGGGGAGCTGTTTTTT.

The CDR3 DNA is TGTGCCAGCAGTTACTTGGGCGCTGGGAACGAGCAGTACTTC. Translated: CASSYLGAGNEQYF. J is TRBJ2-7 and V is TRBV6-5; no firm D call. The V gene lost 1 base and the J gene lost 5 bases, with 12 bases spanning the gap. This CDR3 spans 14 amino acids. Germline CDR1 and CDR2: MNHEY and SVGAGI.